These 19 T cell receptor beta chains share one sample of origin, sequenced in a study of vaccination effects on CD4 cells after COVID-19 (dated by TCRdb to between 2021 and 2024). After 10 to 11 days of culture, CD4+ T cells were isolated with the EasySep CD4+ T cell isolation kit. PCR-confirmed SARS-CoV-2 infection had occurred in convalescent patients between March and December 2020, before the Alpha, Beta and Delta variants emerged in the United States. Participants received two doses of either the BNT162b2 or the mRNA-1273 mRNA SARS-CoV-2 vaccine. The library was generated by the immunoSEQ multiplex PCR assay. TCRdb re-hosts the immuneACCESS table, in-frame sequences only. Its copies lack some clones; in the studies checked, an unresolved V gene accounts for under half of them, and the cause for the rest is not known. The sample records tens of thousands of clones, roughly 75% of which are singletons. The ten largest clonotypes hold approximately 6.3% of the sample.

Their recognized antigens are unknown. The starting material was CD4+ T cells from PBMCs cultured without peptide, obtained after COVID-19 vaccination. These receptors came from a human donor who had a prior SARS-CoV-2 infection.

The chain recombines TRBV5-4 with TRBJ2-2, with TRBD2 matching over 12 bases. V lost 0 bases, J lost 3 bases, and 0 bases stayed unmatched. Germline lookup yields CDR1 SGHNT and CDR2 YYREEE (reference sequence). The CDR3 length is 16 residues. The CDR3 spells CASSLASGRDTGELFF. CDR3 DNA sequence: TGTGCCAGCAGCTTGGCTAGCGGGAGGGACACCGGGGAGCTGTTTTTT.

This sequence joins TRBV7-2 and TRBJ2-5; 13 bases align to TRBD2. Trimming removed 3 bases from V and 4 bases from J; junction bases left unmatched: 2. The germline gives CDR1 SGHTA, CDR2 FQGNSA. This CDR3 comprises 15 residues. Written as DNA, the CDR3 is TGTGCCAGCAGCTTTCGGACTAGCGGGAGAGAGACCCAGTACTTC. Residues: CASSFRTSGRETQYF.

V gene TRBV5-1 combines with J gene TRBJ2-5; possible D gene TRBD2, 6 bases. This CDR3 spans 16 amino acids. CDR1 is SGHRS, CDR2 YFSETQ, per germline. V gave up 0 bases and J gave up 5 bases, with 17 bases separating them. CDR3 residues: CASSLGLADLLETQYF. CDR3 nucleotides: TGCGCCAGCAGCTTGGGATTAGCGGACCTCCTCGAGACCCAGTACTTC.

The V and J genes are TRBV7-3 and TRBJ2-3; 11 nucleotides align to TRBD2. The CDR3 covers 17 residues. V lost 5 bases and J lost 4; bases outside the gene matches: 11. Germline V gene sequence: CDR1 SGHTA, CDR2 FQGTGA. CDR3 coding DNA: TGTGCCAGCAGCCCTACCCATAGCGGGGGGGGCGCAGATACGCAGTATTTT. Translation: CASSPTHSGGGADTQYF.

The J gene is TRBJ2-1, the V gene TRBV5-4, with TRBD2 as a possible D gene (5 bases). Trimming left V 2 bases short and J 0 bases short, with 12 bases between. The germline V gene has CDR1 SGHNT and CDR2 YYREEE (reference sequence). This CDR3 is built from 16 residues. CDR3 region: CASSFAGISSYNEQFF. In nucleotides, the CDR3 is TGTGCCAGCAGCTTCGCCGGGATTAGCTCCTACAATGAGCAGTTCTTC. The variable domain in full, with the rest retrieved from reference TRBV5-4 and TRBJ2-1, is ETGVTQSPTHLIKTRGQQVTLRCSSQSGHNTVSWYQQALGQGPQFIFQYYREEENGRGNFPPRFSGLQFPNYSSELNVNALELDDSALYLCASSFAGISSYNEQFFGPGTRLTVL.

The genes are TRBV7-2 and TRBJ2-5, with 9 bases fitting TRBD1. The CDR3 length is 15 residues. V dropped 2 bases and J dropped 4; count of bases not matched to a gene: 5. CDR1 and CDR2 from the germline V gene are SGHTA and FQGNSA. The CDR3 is CASSLNTGGGETQYF. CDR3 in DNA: TGTGCCAGCAGCTTAAACACAGGGGGCGGAGAGACCCAGTACTTC. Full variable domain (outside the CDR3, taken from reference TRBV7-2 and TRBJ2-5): GAGVSQSPSNKVTEKGKDVELRCDPISGHTALYWYRQSLGQGLEFLIYFQGNSAPDKSGLPSDRFSAERTGGSVSTLTIQRTQQEDSAVYLCASSLNTGGGETQYFGPGTRLLVL.

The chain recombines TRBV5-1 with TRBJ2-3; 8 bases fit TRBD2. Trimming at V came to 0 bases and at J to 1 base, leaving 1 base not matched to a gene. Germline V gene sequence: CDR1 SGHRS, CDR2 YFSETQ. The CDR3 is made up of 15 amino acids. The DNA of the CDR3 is TGCGCCAGCAGCTTGGCCGGGGGGGGCACAGATACGCAGTATTTT. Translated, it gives CASSLAGGGTDTQYF.

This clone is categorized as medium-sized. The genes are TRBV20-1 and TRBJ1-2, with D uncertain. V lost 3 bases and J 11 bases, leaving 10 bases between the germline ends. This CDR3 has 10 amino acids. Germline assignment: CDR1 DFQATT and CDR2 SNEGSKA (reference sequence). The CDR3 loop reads CSASSGRYTF. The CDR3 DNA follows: TGCAGTGCTAGCTCTGGGAGGTACACCTTC.

CDR3 nucleotides: TGTGCCAGCAGCAATGGTGTGTCGGGAGTTTTCCGCTACGAGCAGTACTTC. Translating it yields CASSNGVSGVFRYEQYF. The rearrangement uses TRBV5-6 and TRBJ2-7, with D possibly being TRBD2 (6 bases). The V end lost 4 bases, the J end lost 3 bases, and 23 bases lay between the germline ends. The CDR3 length is 17 residues. The V gene's germline CDR1 is SGHDT and CDR2 YYEEEE.

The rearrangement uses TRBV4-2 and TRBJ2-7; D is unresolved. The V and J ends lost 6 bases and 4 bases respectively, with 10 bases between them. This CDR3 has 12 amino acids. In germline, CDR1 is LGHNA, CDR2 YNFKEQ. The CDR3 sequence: CASRPRFYEQYF. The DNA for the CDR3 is TGTGCCAGCAGACCTCGATTTTACGAGCAGTACTTC.

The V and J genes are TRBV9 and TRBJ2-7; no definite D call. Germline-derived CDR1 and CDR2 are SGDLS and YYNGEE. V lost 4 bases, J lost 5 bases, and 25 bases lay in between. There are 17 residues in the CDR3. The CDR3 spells CASSPREAGIRSHEQYF. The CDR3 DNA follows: TGTGCCAGCAGCCCCCGTGAGGCAGGCATAAGGTCCCACGAGCAGTACTTC.

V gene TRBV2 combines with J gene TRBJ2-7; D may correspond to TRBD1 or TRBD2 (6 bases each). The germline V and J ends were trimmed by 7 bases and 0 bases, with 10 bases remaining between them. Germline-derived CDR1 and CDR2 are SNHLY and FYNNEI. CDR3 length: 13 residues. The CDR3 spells CASIGGTSYEQYF. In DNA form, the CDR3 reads TGTGCCAGCATAGGGGGGACCTCCTACGAGCAGTACTTC.

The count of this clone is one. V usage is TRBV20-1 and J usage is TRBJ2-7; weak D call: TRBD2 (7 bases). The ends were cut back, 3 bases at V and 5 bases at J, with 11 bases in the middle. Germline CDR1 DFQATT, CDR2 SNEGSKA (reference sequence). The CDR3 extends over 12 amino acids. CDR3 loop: CSASGGGDEQYF. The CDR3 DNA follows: TGCAGTGCTAGTGGGGGGGGCGACGAGCAGTACTTC.

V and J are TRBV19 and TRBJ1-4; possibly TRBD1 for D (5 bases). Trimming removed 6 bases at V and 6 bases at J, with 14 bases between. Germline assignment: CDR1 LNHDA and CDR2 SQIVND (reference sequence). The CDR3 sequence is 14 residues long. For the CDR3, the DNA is TGTGCCAGTAGGGACGGGGGAGGCGATGAAAAACTGTTTTTT. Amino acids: CASRDGGGDEKLFF.

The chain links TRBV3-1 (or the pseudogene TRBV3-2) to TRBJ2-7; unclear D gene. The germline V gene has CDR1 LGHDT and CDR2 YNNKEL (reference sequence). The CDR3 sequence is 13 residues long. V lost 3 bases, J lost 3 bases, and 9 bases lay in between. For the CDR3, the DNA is TGTGCCAGCAGCCAGAGCCCGAGCTACGAGCAGTACTTC. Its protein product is CASSQSPSYEQYF.

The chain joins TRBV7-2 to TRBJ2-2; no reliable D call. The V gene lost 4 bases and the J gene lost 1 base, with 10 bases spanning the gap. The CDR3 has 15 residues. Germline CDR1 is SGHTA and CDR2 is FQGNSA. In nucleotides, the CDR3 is TGTGCCAGCAGCTCGGTTTGGGAGAACACCGGGGAGCTGTTTTTT. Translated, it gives CASSSVWENTGELFF. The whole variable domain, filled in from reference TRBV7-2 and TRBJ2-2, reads GAGVSQSPSNKVTEKGKDVELRCDPISGHTALYWYRQSLGQGLEFLIYFQGNSAPDKSGLPSDRFSAERTGGSVSTLTIQRTQQEDSAVYLCASSSVWENTGELFFGEGSRLTVL.

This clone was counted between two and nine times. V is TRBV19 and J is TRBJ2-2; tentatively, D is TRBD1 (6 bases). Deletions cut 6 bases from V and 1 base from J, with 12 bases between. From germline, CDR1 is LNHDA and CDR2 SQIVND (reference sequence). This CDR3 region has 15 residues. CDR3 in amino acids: CASRKDRRNTGELFF. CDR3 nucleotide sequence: TGTGCCAGTAGGAAAGACAGGAGGAACACCGGGGAGCTGTTTTTT.

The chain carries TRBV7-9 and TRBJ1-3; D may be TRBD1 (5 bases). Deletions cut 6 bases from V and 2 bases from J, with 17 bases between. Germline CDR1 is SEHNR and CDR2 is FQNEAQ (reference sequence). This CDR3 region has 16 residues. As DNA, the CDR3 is TGTGCCAGCAGACCGCGTCAGGGTCTCCCTGGAAACACCATATATTTT. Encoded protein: CASRPRQGLPGNTIYF.

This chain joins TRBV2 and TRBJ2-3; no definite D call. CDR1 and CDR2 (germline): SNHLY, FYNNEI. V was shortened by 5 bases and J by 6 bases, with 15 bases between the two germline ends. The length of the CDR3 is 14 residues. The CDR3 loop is CASSYSGEGDTQYF. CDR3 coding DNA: TGTGCCAGCAGTTACTCTGGGGAAGGGGATACGCAGTATTTT.